These 6 T cell receptor beta chains were all obtained from the same sample, sequenced in a study of CD8 T cells in Susac syndrome. Reverse transcription of about 0.5 to 1 ug RNA used random hexamers. TCRdb processed the immunoSEQ multiplex PCR reads anew with MiXCR; each CDR3 protein has one entry. Of about 120,000 distinct CDR3 sequences in the sample, 92% were seen once. Sequencing was performed on CD4+ T cells from PBMCs. Receptors were obtained from a human donor in good health.

The chain couples TRBV7-2 to TRBJ2-1; no clear D. V shed 5 bases and J shed 2 bases, with 13 bases lying between them. This CDR3 region has 15 residues. From germline, CDR1 is SGHTA and CDR2 FQGNSA. For the CDR3, the DNA is TGTGCCAGCAGCCGGACGGCTAATACCTACAATGAGCAGTTCTTC. It yields the protein CASSRTANTYNEQFF.

This chain links TRBV5-6 with TRBJ1-1; no clear D. The CDR3 has 14 amino acids. The germline V gene has CDR1 SGHDT and CDR2 YYEEEE. V gave up 4 bases and J gave up 5 bases, with 15 bases separating them. CDR3 DNA: TGTGCCAGCAGCCTCATGTCGGGGATGACTGAAGCTTTCTTT. Its protein is CASSLMSGMTEAFF.

The CDR3 nucleotides read TGCAGTGCTTCCGGAGACGGATCAGTTCCCTATGGCTACACCTTC. The encoded protein is CSASGDGSVPYGYTF. V usage is TRBV20-1 and J usage is TRBJ1-2; D unclear. The CDR3 consists of 15 residues. Per germline, CDR1 DFQATT and CDR2 SNEGSKA (reference sequence). V gave up 5 bases and J gave up 4 bases, with 20 bases separating them.

The genes are TRBV19 and TRBJ1-2; D is unclear. V was cut by 3 bases and J by 4 bases, with 18 bases left in between. The germline V gene has CDR1 LNHDA and CDR2 SQIVND (reference sequence). The CDR3 consists of 16 residues. In DNA form, the CDR3 reads TGTGCCAGTAGTATCGGGCAACGACCTGTGGGCTATGGCTACACCTTC. It encodes CASSIGQRPVGYGYTF.

V gene TRBV6-2 or TRBV6-3 combines with J gene TRBJ2-1, with D possibly matching TRBD2 (6 bases). V lost 2 bases and J lost 7, with 12 bases in between. Germline CDR1 reads MNHEY; CDR2 reads SVGEGT. The CDR3 runs 14 residues. The DNA for the CDR3 is TGTGCCAGCAGTTACCTAGCGAGCCGAAATGAGCAGTTCTTC. Encoded protein: CASSYLASRNEQFF.

The chain employs TRBV20-1 and TRBJ1-5; 7 positions match TRBD1. V lost 6 bases to trimming and J lost 5 bases; unmatched junction nucleotides: 7. Germline V lookup: CDR1 DFQATT, CDR2 SNEGSKA (reference sequence). The CDR3 contains 13 residues. The CDR3 region has the DNA TGCAGTGCCCTACAGGGGTCGGATCAGCCCCAGCATTTT. This gives the protein CSALQGSDQPQHF.